The clone carrying this TCR beta chain was recorded a few times. Repertoires were generated with immunoSEQ multiplex PCR, while TCRdb's copy carries only in-frame clones and drops some. The sample lists roughly 200,000 clones, 78% seen once, with 2.5% to 3.5% in the top ten. The trim removed 5 bases at V and 4 bases at J, leaving 4 bases unmatched. Per germline, CDR1 SEHNR and CDR2 FQNEAQ (reference sequence). The CDR3 consists of 13 residues. This entry belongs to a study of blood T cell repertoires in COVID-19. Study-wide context: Researchers got acute and convalescent COVID-19 samples from the United States, Italy and Spain.

The gene calls are TRBV7-9 and TRBJ1-1; 7 bases are a match to TRBD1. What was sequenced was peripheral blood. The sequence was obtained from an elderly woman with active or convalescent COVID-19. In nucleotides, the CDR3 is TGTGCCAGCAGCCCAGGGGGGTCCACTGAAGCTTTCTTT. It specifies CASSPGGSTEAFF.